This T cell receptor (beta chain) came from a study of blood T cell repertoires in COVID-19. As for the study in general: The origin of the acute and convalescent COVID-19 samples was the United States, Italy and Spain. Sources were T cells, B-cell-depleted T cells, or PBMCs; the material itself was cDNA or gDNA.

V was trimmed by 2 bases and J by 8 bases, leaving 18 bases between them. The V gene's germline CDR1 is MNHEY and CDR2 SVGAGI. CDR3 length: 16 amino acids. As processed by the authors: Counts of nucleated cells, estimated from reference gene primer amplification, were obtained. TCRdb's copy holds only in-frame clones and misses some; the assay was immunoSEQ multiplex PCR. Clone size and V and J calls were adopted from that table, with D and trimming inferred from the DNA. The sample records tens of thousands of clones, 90% to 95% being singletons. The clonotype was recovered from a human donor in a cohort sampled during active COVID-19. The rearrangement links TRBV6-5 to TRBJ1-4; weak D call: TRBD1 (5 bases). Sequenced: peripheral blood. Here the CDR3 reads CASSYEVSRVEEKLFF. The CDR3 nucleotides read TGTGCCAGCAGTTACGAGGTATCCAGGGTGGAAGAAAAACTGTTTTTT.